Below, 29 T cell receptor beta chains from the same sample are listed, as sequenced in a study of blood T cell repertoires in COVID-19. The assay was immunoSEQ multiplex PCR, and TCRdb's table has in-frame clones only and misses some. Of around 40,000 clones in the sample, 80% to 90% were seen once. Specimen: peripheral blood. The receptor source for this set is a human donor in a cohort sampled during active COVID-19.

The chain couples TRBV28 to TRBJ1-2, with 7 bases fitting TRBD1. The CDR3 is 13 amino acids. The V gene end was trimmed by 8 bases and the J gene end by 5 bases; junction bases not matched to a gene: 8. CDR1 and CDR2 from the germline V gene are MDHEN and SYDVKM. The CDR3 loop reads CASRRTGLYGYTF. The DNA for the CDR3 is TGTGCCAGCCGCCGGACAGGACTATATGGCTACACCTTC.

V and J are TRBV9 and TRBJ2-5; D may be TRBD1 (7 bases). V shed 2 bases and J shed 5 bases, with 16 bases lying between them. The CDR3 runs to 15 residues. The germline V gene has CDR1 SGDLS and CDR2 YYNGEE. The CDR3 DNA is TGTGCCAGCAGCGTGGAGGGGGCGCTTTGGGAGACCCAGTACTTC. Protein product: CASSVEGALWETQYF.

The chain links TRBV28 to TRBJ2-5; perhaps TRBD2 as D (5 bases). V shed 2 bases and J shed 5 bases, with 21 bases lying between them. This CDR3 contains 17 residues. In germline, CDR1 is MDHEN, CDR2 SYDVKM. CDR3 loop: CASSLSPYPKSGETQYF. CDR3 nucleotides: TGTGCCAGCAGTTTAAGTCCCTATCCCAAGTCGGGGGAGACCCAGTACTTC.

CDR3 sequence: CASSEAWWQEGQPQHF. The CDR3 DNA sequence: TGTGCCAGCAGTGAAGCGTGGTGGCAGGAGGGTCAGCCCCAGCATTTT. The chain carries TRBV6-1 and TRBJ1-5; the D is unclear. V lost 0 bases and J 6 bases, leaving 15 bases between the germline ends. Germline V gene data show CDR1 as MNHNS and CDR2 as SASEGT. The CDR3 spans 16 residues.

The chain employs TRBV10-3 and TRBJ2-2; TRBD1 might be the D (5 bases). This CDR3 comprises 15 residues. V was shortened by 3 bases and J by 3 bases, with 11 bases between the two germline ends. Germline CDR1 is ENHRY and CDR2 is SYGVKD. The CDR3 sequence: CAISESVGDTGELFF. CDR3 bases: TGTGCCATCAGTGAAAGTGTAGGGGACACCGGGGAGCTGTTTTTT.

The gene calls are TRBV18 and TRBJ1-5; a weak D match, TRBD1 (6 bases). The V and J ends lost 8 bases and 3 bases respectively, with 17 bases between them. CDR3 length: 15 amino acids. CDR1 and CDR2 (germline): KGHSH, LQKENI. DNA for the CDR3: TGTGCCAGCCGCGGGGGCGGGGTCCACAATCAGCCCCAGCATTTT. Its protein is CASRGGGVHNQPQHF.

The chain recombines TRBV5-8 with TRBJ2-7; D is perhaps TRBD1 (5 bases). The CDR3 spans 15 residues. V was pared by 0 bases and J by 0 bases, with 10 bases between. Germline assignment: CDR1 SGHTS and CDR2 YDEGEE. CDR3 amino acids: CASSLALGLSYEQYF. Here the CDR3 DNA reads TGTGCCAGCAGCTTGGCTTTGGGGCTCTCCTACGAGCAGTACTTC.

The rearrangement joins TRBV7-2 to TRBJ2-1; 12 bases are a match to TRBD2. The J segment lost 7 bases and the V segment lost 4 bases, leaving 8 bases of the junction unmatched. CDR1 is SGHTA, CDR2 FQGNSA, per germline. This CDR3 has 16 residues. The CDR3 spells CASSSTSGGLWNEQFF. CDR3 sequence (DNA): TGTGCCAGCAGCTCCACTAGCGGGGGGTTATGGAATGAGCAGTTCTTC.

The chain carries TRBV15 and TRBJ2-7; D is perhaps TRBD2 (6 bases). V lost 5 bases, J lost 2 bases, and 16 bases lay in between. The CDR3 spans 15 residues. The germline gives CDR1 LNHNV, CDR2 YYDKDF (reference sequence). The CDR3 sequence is CATSAVRGNAYEQYF. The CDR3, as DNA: TGTGCCACCAGCGCAGTCCGGGGGAACGCCTACGAGCAGTACTTC. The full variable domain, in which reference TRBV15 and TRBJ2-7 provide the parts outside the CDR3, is DAMVIQNPRYQVTQFGKPVTLSCSQTLNHNVMYWYQQKSSQAPKLLFHYYDKDFNNEADTPDNFQSRRPNTSFCFLDIRSPGLGDTAMYLCATSAVRGNAYEQYFGPGTRLTVT.

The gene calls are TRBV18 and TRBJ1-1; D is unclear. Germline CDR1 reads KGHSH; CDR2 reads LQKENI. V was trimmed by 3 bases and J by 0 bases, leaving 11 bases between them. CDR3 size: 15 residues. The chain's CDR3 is CASSPNRGLNTEAFF. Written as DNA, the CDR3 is TGTGCCAGCTCACCCAACCGGGGATTGAACACTGAAGCTTTCTTT.

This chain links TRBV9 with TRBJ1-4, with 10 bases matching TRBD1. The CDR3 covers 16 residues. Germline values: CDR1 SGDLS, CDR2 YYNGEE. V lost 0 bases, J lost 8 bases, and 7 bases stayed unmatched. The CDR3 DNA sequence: TGTGCCAGCAGCGTAGATCGGGACAGGGGTAGAGAAAAACTGTTTTTT. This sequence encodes CASSVDRDRGREKLFF. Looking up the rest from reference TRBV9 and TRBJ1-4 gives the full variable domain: DSGVTQTPKHLITATGQRVTLRCSPRSGDLSVYWYQQSLDQGLQFLIQYYNGEERAKGNILERFSAQQFPDLHSELNLSSLELGDSALYFCASSVDRDRGREKLFFGSGTQLSVL.

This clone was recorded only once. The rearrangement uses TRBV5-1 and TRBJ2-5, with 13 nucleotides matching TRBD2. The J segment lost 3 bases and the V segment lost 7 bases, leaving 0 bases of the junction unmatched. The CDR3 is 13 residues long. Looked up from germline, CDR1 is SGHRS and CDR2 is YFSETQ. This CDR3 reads CASGTSGKETQYF. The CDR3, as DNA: TGCGCCAGCGGGACTAGCGGGAAAGAGACCCAGTACTTC.

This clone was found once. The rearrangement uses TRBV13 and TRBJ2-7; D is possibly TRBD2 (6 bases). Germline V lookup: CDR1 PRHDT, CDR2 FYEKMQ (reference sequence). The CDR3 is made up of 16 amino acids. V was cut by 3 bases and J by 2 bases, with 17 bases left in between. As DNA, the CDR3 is TGTGCCAGCAGCTTCCCATCCGGGACTGGAGCCTACGAGCAGTACTTC. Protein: CASSFPSGTGAYEQYF.

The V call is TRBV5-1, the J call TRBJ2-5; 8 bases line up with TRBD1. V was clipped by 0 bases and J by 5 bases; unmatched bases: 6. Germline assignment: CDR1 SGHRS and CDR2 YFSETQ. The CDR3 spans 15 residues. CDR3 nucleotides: TGCGCCAGCAGCTTGGTGCAGGGGGCGAGGGAGACCCAGTACTTC. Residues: CASSLVQGARETQYF.

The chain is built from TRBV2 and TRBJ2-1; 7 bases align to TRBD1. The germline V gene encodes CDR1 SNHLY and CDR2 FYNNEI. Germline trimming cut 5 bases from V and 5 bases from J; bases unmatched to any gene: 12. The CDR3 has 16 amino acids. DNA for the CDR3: TGTGCCAGCAGTTATAATGACAGGGCCCCTAACAATGAGCAGTTCTTC. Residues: CASSYNDRAPNNEQFF.

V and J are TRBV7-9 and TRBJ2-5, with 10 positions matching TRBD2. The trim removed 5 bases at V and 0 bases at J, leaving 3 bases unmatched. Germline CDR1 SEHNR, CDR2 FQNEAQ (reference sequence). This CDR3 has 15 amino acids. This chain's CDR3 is CASSRLAGNQETQYF. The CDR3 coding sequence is TGTGCCAGCAGCCGACTAGCGGGTAACCAAGAGACCCAGTACTTC.

CDR3 bases: TGTGCCAGCAGCTTAGACAGGGGGGAGTACAATGAGCAGTTCTTC. Its protein product is CASSLDRGEYNEQFF. The chain employs TRBV7-2 and TRBJ2-1, with 8 bases identical to TRBD1. This CDR3 comprises 15 residues. Losses at the gene ends were 1 base for V and 4 bases for J; bases not matched to a gene: 3. Germline V gives CDR1 SGHTA, CDR2 FQGNSA.

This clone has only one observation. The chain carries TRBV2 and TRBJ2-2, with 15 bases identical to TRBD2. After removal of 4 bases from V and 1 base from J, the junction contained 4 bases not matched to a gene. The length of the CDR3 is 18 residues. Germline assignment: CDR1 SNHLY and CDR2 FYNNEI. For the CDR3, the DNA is TGTGCCAGCAGTGCCGGACTAGCGGGGGGGATGAACACCGGGGAGCTGTTTTTT. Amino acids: CASSAGLAGGMNTGELFF. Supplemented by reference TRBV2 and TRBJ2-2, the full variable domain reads EPEVTQTPSHQVTQMGQEVILRCVPISNHLYFYWYRQILGQKVEFLVSFYNNEISEKSEIFDDQFSVERPDGSNFTLKIRSTKLEDSAMYFCASSAGLAGGMNTGELFFGEGSRLTVL.

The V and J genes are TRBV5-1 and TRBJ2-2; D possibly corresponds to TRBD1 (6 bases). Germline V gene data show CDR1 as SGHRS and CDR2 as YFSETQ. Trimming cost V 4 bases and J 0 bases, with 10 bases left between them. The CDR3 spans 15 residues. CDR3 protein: CASSVGQPNTGELFF. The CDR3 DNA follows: TGCGCCAGCAGCGTGGGACAACCGAACACCGGGGAGCTGTTTTTT.

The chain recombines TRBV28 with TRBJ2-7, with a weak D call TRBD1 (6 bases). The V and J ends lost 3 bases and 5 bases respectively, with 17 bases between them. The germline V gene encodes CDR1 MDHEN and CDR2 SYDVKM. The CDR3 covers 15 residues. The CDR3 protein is CASSFAGAGDHEQYF. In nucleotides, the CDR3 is TGTGCCAGCAGTTTCGCCGGGGCAGGGGATCACGAGCAGTACTTC. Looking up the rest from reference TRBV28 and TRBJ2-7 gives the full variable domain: DVKVTQSSRYLVKRTGEKVFLECVQDMDHENMFWYRQDPGLGLRLIYFSYDVKMKEKGDIPEGYSVSREKKERFSLILESASTNQTSMYLCASSFAGAGDHEQYFGPGTRLTVT.

CDR3 sequence: CASSVGSGGTGELFF. CDR3 DNA sequence: TGCGCCAGCAGTGTGGGCAGCGGGGGCACCGGGGAGCTGTTTTTT. The rearrangement joins TRBV10-1 to TRBJ2-2; 8 nucleotides line up with TRBD2. J was trimmed by 4 bases and V by 4 bases; bases with no gene match: 5. This CDR3 comprises 15 residues. CDR1 and CDR2 from the germline V gene are WNHNN and SYGVQD (reference sequence).

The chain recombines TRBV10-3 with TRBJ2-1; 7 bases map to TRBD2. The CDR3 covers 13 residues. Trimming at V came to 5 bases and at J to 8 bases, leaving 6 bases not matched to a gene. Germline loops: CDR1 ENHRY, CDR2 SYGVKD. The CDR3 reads CAISRTSWDEQFF. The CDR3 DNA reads TGTGCCATCAGTCGGACTAGTTGGGATGAGCAGTTCTTC.

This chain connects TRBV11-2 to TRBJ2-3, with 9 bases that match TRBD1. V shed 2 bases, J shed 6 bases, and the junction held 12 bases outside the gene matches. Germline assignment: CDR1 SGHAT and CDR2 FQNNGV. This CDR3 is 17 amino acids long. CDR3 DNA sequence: TGTGCCAGCAGCTTACAAATGCCCGGGACAGGGACCGATACGCAGTATTTT. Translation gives CASSLQMPGTGTDTQYF.

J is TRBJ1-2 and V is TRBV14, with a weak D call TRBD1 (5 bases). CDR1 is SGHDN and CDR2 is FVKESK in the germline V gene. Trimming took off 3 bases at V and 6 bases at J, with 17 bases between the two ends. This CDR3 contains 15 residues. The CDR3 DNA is TGTGCCAGCAGCCAGGAAAGAGTCCAGGGCCATGGCTACACCTTC. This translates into CASSQERVQGHGYTF.

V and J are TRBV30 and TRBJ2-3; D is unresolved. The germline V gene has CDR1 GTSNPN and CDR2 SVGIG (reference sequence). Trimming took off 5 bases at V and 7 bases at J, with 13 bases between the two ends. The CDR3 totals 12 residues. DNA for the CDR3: TGTGCCTGGGGCTATTTCGCGAATACGCAGTATTTT. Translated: CAWGYFANTQYF.

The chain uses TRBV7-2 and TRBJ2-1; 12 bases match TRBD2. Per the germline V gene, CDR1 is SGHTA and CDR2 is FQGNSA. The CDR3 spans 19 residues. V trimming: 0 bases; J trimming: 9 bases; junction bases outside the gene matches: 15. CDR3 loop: CASSLASTSGSPRLGEQFF. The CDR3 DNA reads TGTGCCAGCAGCTTAGCCTCGACTAGCGGGAGCCCCAGACTTGGTGAGCAGTTCTTC.

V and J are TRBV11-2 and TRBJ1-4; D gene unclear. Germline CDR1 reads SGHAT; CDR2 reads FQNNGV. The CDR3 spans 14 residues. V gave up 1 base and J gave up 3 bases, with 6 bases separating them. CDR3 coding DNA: TGTGCCAGCAGCTTAGTGCGGTCTAATGAAAAACTGTTTTTT. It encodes CASSLVRSNEKLFF.

The DNA for the CDR3 is TGTGCCAGCAGTGAAGCTCGACTAGCGGGGGGTTACGAGCAGTACTTC. It codes for CASSEARLAGGYEQYF. The chain combines TRBV6-1 with TRBJ2-7; 13 nucleotides agree with TRBD2. Per the germline V gene, CDR1 is MNHNS and CDR2 is SASEGT. This CDR3 is built from 16 residues. V was clipped by 0 bases and J by 4 bases; unmatched bases: 3.

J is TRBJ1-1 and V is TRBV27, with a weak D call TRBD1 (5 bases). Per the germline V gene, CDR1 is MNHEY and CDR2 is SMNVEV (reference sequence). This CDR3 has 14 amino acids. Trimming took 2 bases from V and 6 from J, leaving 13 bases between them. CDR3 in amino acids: CASSLAGTVAEAFF. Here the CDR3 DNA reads TGTGCCAGCAGTTTAGCGGGGACTGTGGCTGAAGCTTTCTTT.